This T cell receptor beta chain was recorded in a study of OX40 agonist ivuxolimab in advanced cancers. The study's findings and limits: At doses 0.1 to 3.0 mg/kg, CD4+ and CD8+ clones expanded.

CDR3 length: 12 residues. Germline V gives CDR1 MNHNY, CDR2 SVGAGI (reference sequence). Deletions cut 6 bases from V and 2 bases from J, with 7 bases between. In regard to this clone: Its antigen is currently unknown.

TCRdb's table, derived via immunoSEQ multiplex PCR, lists solely in-frame clones and lacks some. Of about 110,000 clones listed, approximately 90% are singletons. This TCR was sampled from an adult with an advanced solid tumor such as melanoma, head and neck, liver or kidney cancer. Sequenced here: CD4+ or CD8+ T cells sorted from blood, sampled in a trial of the OX40 agonist ivuxolimab. V gene TRBV6-6 combines with J gene TRBJ1-2; possible D gene TRBD1, 5 bases. The DNA of the CDR3 is TGTGCCAGCAGGGCAGGGAACTATGGCTACACCTTC. It yields the protein CASRAGNYGYTF.